Described below is a single T cell receptor (beta chain) sequence and its context. This sample was taken from a study of blood T cell repertoires in COVID-19. As for the study in general: Samples of COVID-19 (acute and convalescent) were obtained from the United States, Italy and Spain. The cDNA or gDNA used as material had been derived from T cells, B-cell-depleted T cells, or PBMCs.

Germline values: CDR1 MNHEY, CDR2 SVGAGI. The CDR3 runs 14 residues. Trimming removed 5 bases from V and 10 bases from J; junction bases left unmatched: 8. In the source study's methods: Estimation of nucleated cell counts was performed using reference gene primer amplification. Sequencing was performed with immunoSEQ multiplex PCR; in TCRdb, only in-frame clones are kept and a portion is missing. That table supplies the V and J calls and clone size; D and trimming were determined from the DNA. The sample has some 270,000 clones; around 85% are singletons. The chain links TRBV6-5 to TRBJ1-6; 7 bases align to TRBD1. The receptor was isolated from a woman in her seventies with acute or convalescent COVID-19. The sample taken for sequencing was peripheral blood. Here the CDR3 DNA reads TGTGCCAGCAGTCGCGTCAGGGGGGACTCACCCCTCCACTTT. This sequence encodes CASSRVRGDSPLHF.